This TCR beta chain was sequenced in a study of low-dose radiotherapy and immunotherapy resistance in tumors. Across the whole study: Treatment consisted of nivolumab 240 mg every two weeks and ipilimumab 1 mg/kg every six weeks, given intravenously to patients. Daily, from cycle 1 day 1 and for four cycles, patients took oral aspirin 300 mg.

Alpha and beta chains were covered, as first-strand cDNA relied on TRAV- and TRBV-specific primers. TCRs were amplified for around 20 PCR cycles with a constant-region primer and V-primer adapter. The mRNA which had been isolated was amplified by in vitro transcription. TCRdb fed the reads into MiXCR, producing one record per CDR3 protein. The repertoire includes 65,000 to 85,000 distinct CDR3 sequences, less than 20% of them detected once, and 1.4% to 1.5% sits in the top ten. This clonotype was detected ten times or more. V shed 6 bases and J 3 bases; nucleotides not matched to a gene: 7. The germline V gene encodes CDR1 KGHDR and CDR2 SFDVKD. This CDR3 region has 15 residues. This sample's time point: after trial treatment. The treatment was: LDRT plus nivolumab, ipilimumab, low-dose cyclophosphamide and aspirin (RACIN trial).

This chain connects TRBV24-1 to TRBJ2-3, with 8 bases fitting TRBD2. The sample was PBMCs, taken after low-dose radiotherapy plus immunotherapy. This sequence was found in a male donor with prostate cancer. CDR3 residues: CATSQSGSGTDTQYF. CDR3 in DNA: TGTGCCACCAGTCAAAGCGGGAGCGGAACAGATACGCAGTATTTT.